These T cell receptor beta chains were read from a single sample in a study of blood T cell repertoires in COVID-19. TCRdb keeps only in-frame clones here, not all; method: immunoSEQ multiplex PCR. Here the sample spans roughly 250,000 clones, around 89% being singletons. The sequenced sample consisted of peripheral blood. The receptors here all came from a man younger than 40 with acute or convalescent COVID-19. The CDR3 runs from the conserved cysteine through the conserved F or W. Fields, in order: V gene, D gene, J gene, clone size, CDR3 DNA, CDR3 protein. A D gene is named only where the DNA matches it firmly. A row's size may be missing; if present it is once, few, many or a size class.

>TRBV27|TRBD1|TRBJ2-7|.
TGTGCCAGCAGCCTGAGGACAGGGGGACCCTACGAGCAGTACTTC
CASSLRTGGPYEQYF
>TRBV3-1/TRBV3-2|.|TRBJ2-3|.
TGTGCCAGCAGCCAAGATAAGACTCCCTGGGGCACAGATACGCAGTATTTT
CASSQDKTPWGTDTQYF
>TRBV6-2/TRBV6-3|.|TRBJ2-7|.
TGTGCCAGCAGTTACCGGCGGGGCGCGTCTCACTACGAGCAGTACTTC
CASSYRRGASHYEQYF
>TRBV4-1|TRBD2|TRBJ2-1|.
TGCGCCAGCAGCCAAGGTAGCGGGAGTGTTGATGAGCAGTTCTTC
CASSQGSGSVDEQFF
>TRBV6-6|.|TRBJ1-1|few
TGTGCCAGCCTAGAAAACACTGAAGCTTTCTTT
CASLENTEAFF
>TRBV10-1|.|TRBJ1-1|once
TGCGCCAGCAGACAGGACCCGAACACTGAAGCTTTCTTT
CASRQDPNTEAFF
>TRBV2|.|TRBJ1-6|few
TGTGCCAGCAGTGGAGACAGCCATAATTCACCCCTCCACTTT
CASSGDSHNSPLHF
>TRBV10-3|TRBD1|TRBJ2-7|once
TGTGCCATCAGTCCCGGGACAGGGTTCGAGCAGTACTTC
CAISPGTGFEQYF
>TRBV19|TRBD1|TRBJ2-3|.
TGTGCCAGTAGTATTGGGACAGGGTACACAGATACGCAGTATTTT
CASSIGTGYTDTQYF
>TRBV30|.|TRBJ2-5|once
TGTGCCTGGTCTAGCATTATGGAGACCCAGTACTTC
CAWSSIMETQYF
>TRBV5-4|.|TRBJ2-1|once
TGTGCCAGCAGTCCACGAGGAGGGAGCTCCTACAATGAGCAGTTCTTC
CASSPRGGSSYNEQFF
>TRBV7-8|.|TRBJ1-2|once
TGTGCCAGCAGCTCCTCTGGGGGCGCGTCACATGGCTACACCTTC
CASSSSGGASHGYTF
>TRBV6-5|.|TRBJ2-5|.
TGTGCCAGCAGTCCACAGTACCAAGAGACCCAGTACTTC
CASSPQYQETQYF
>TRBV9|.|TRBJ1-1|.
TGTGCCAGCAGCGTAGGGTCAGGGGAAAGAGGGGGGAACACTGAAGCTTTCTTT
CASSVGSGERGGNTEAFF
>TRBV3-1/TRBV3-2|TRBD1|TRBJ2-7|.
TGTGCCAGCAGCCAATTTCAGGGACAGACTGGGGAGCAGTACTTC
CASSQFQGQTGEQYF
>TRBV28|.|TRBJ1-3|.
TGTGCCAGCAGCCCTTTTCCCTCTGGAAACACCATATATTTT
CASSPFPSGNTIYF
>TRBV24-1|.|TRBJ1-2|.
TGTGCCACCAGTGGAAGCGGGACGGTCGGTGGCTACACCTTC
CATSGSGTVGGYTF
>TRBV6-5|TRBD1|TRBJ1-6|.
TGTGCCAGCAGTTCTAACAGGGGAACATATGATTCACCCCTCCACTTT
CASSSNRGTYDSPLHF
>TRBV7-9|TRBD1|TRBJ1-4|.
TGTGCCAGCAGCCCGCTGGAGGACAGGGGACGAAAACTGTTTTTT
CASSPLEDRGRKLFF
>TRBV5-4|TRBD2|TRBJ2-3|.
TGTGCCAGCAGCTTGGGTCTTCGAGCGGGGGGCGCAGATACGCAGTATTTT
CASSLGLRAGGADTQYF
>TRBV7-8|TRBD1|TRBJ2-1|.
TGTGCCAGCAGCTGGAGGACAGGCAATGAGCAGTTCTTC
CASSWRTGNEQFF
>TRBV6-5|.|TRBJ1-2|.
TGTGCCAGCAGTTCTACGGGACTTAAAGGGTATGGCTACACCTTC
CASSSTGLKGYGYTF
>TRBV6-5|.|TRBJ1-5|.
TGTGCGACCGCGCGGGTTATTGTTCAGCCCCAGCATTTT
CATARVIVQPQHF
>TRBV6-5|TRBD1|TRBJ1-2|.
TGTGCCAACCTACAGGGGCCAAACTATGGCTACACCTTC
CANLQGPNYGYTF
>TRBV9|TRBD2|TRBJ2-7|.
TGTGCCAGCAGCGTAGGACTAGCGGCCCCCTACGAGCAGTACTTC
CASSVGLAAPYEQYF
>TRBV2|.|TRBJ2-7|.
TGTGCCAGCAGTCCAGGCCCCACGAGAGAGCAGTACTTC
CASSPGPTREQYF
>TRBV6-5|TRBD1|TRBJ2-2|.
TGTGCCAGCAGCCGTGACAGGGGGTTAACCGGGGAGCTGTTTTTT
CASSRDRGLTGELFF
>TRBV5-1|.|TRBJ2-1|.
TGCGCCAGCAGCTTGCGGTTCTTGGCCGGGTTTGGCAATGAGCAGTTCTTC
CASSLRFLAGFGNEQFF
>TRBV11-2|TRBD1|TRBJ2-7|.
TGTGCCAGCAGCTGGACCGGGACAGGGAACTACGAGCAGTACTTC
CASSWTGTGNYEQYF
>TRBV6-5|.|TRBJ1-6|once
TGTGCCAGCAGTTACGGGGGGTATAATTCACCCCTCCACTTT
CASSYGGYNSPLHF
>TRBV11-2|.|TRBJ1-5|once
TGTGCCAGCAGCTTAGACAGGAATCAGCCCCAGCATTTT
CASSLDRNQPQHF
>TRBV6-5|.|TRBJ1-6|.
TGTGCCAGCGGAAACAGGGTCCTCCTCCACTTT
CASGNRVLLHF
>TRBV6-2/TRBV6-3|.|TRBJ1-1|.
TGTGCCAGCAGTTGGACAGTGTACACTGAAGCTTTCTTT
CASSWTVYTEAFF
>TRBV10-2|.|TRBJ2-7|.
TGCGCCAGCAGTGACAGTTACGAGCAGTACTTC
CASSDSYEQYF
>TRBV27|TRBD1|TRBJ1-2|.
TGTGCCAGCAGCCGACAGGGGTTGACTAACTATGGCTACACCTTC
CASSRQGLTNYGYTF
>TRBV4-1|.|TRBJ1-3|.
TGCGCCAGCAGCCAAGAAGTAGTCTCTGGAAACACCATATATTTT
CASSQEVVSGNTIYF
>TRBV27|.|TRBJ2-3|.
TGTGCCAGCAGTGGACAAAACACAGATACGCAGTATTTT
CASSGQNTDTQYF
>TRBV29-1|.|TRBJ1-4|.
TGCAGCGTCGTAGGGGGAACTAATGAAAAACTGTTTTTT
CSVVGGTNEKLFF
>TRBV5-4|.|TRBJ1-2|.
TGTGCCAGCAGCTTGGGGCAGGGTCCCTATGGCTACACCTTC
CASSLGQGPYGYTF
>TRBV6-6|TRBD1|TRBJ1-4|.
TGTGCCAGCAGAAGGACAGGGAGCGATGAAAAACTGTTTTTT
CASRRTGSDEKLFF
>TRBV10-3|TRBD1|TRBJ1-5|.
TGTGCCATCAGCTCGACAGGGTCGGGCAATCAGCCCCAGCATTTT
CAISSTGSGNQPQHF
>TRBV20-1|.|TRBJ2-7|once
TGCAGTGCTAGAGATCTACAGCAGTACTTC
CSARDLQQYF
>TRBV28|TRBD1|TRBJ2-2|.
TGTGCCAGCAGTGTCACCGGGACAGGATGGGTCGGGGAGCTGTTTTTT
CASSVTGTGWVGELFF
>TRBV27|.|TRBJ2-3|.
TGTGCCAGCAGTCTTAGGGATTTCCAGGGAGGAACAGATACGCAGTATTTT
CASSLRDFQGGTDTQYF
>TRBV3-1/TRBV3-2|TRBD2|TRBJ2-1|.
TGTGCCAGCAGCCAAATAAGGGGCGGGAGCTCCTACAATGAGCAGTTCTTC
CASSQIRGGSSYNEQFF
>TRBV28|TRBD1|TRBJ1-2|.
TGTGCCAGCAGTTTGACAGGGGGGACCTATGGCTACACCTTC
CASSLTGGTYGYTF
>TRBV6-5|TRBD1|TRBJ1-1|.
TGTGCCAGCGCAACCGGGACAGGGAACCCTGAAGCTTTCTTT
CASATGTGNPEAFF
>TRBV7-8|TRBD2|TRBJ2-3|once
TGTGCCAGCAGCTTAATGATAGCGGGGGGCGCAGATACGCAGTATTTT
CASSLMIAGGADTQYF
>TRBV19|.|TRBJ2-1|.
TGTGCCAGTAGTATGAGGAATGAGCAGTTCTTC
CASSMRNEQFF
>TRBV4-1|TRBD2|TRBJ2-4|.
TGCGCCAGCAGCCTTACCCCACAGCGGGAGACTGGCATTCAGTACTTC
CASSLTPQRETGIQYF
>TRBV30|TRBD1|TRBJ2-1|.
TGTGCCTGGAGTTTGGGACAGGGGAGGTTCTTC
CAWSLGQGRFF
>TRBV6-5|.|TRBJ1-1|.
TGTGCCGGGCCGAACACTGAAGCTTTCTTT
CAGPNTEAFF
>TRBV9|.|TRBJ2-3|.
TGTGCCAGCGGACTACAAAACACAGATACGCAGTATTTT
CASGLQNTDTQYF
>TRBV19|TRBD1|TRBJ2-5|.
TGTGCCAGTAGCGACCCGGGACAGGGTCAGGTGCAAGAGACCCAGTACTTC
CASSDPGQGQVQETQYF
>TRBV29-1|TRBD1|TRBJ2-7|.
TGCAGCGCCGTCCCTCTGGGGACAGGGATAACCTACGAGCAGTACTTC
CSAVPLGTGITYEQYF
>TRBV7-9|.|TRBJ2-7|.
TGTGCCAGCAGCTCCGCGGAGTACGAGCAGTACTTC
CASSSAEYEQYF
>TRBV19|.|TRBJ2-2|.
TGTGCCAGCTTCTCAGGGGTTGGCGGGGAGCTGTTTTTT
CASFSGVGGELFF